The 20 T cell receptor beta chains presented below share a single source sample, sequenced in a study of spatial heterogeneity in lung cancer. Overall study results and limits: Mutation counts in tumors were tracked by counts of expanded intratumoral alpha and beta TCRs.

TCRdb passed the 5' RACE reads through MiXCR, listing each CDR3 protein once. The data contain fewer than 6,500 distinct CDR3 sequences, around 8% of them singletons. These receptors' antigens are unknown. As to time point: sample taken at primary tumor resection. This specimen consisted of lung tumor tissue, obtained at surgery. These receptor sequences come from a female donor with early-stage non-small cell lung cancer.

This clonotype is medium-sized (0.01 to 0.1%) by share. Because this beta chain is a stray read in a library intended to capture alpha chains, its abundance should not be given much weight. The gene calls are TRBV27 and TRBJ2-2; 10 positions agree with TRBD1. From germline, CDR1 is MNHEY and CDR2 SMNVEV (reference sequence). The CDR3 loop spans 14 amino acids. J gave up 4 bases and V 5 bases, and 1 base lay outside the gene matches. The CDR3 loop reads CASSRTGGTGELFF. CDR3 sequence (DNA): TGTGCCAGCAGTCGGACAGGGGGCACCGGGGAGCTGTTTTTT.

Ten or more counts support this clonotype. Because this beta chain is a stray read in a library intended to capture alpha chains, its abundance should not be given much weight. The chain links TRBV20-1 to TRBJ2-7, with 13 bases identical to TRBD2. This CDR3 is built from 15 residues. Trimming took 6 bases from V and 2 from J; bases not matched to a gene: 7. Germline CDR1 is DFQATT and CDR2 is SNEGSKA (reference sequence). CDR3 region: CSARTSGRGTYEQYF. The CDR3 DNA reads as TGCAGTGCAAGGACTAGCGGGAGAGGGACCTACGAGCAGTACTTC.

As concerns this clonotype: This beta chain lies outside the target of a library built for alpha chains; its clone size means little. This chain joins TRBV20-1 and TRBJ2-7; 7 bases fit TRBD2. The V gene end was trimmed by 0 bases and the J gene end by 4 bases; junction bases not matched to a gene: 12. The germline V gene has CDR1 DFQATT and CDR2 SNEGSKA (reference sequence). The CDR3 runs to 16 residues. In DNA, the CDR3 is TGCAGTGCTAGAGATCGGAGCGGGGTCAGACTTTACGAGCAGTACTTC. It encodes CSARDRSGVRLYEQYF.

This clonotype qualifies as large. As an off-target read in a library built for alpha chains, this beta chain has a frequency of little significance. V and J are TRBV6-5 and TRBJ1-5, with D possibly matching TRBD1 (5 bases). Germline loops: CDR1 MNHEY, CDR2 SVGAGI. V was cut by 6 bases and J by 3 bases, with 21 bases left in between. The CDR3 spans 17 residues. DNA for the CDR3: TGTGCCAGCAGCCCGGCGGGTCCGTTGGGGCTCAATCAGCCCCAGCATTTT. This codes for CASSPAGPLGLNQPQHF.

In the case of this clonotype: The library was prepared for alpha chains; this beta chain is a stray read, so its frequency means little. J is TRBJ2-5 and V is TRBV20-1, with 8 bases lining up with TRBD1. V was clipped by 5 bases and J by 2 bases; unmatched bases: 4. This CDR3 comprises 13 residues. Germline-derived CDR1 and CDR2 are DFQATT and SNEGSKA (reference sequence). The CDR3 sequence: CSAAQGGQETQYF. As DNA, the CDR3 is TGCAGTGCTGCACAGGGGGGTCAAGAGACCCAGTACTTC.

In its sample, this clonotype ranks as medium-sized. With the library built for alpha chains, this beta chain is off target and its frequency is not meaningful. The rearrangement uses TRBV20-1 and TRBJ1-1, with D unclear. Trimming shortened V by 0 bases and J by 0 bases, and 8 bases separated the two germline ends. The V gene's germline CDR1 is DFQATT and CDR2 SNEGSKA (reference sequence). The CDR3 consists of 14 residues. The CDR3 loop is CSARDGNMNTEAFF. CDR3 nucleotides: TGCAGTGCTAGAGATGGGAACATGAACACTGAAGCTTTCTTT.

This clonotype was recorded at least ten times. A library prepared for alpha chains yielded this beta chain as an off-target read; its size is of little meaning. The V and J genes are TRBV5-1 and TRBJ2-5; 7 nucleotides agree with TRBD1. The CDR3 has 14 amino acids. Per germline, CDR1 SGHRS and CDR2 YFSETQ. V was clipped by 4 bases and J by 5 bases; unmatched bases: 8. CDR3 amino acids: CASSPGTARETQYF. In DNA form, the CDR3 reads TGCGCCAGCAGCCCGGGGACAGCGAGGGAGACCCAGTACTTC.

This clonotype ranks as medium-sized. The size of this beta chain means little, since it is a stray read in a library made for alpha chains. The rearrangement uses TRBV7-9 and TRBJ2-1, with 14 bases that match TRBD2. Germline values: CDR1 SEHNR, CDR2 FQNEAQ (reference sequence). This CDR3 region has 16 residues. V lost 5 bases and J lost 5; bases outside the gene matches: 5. CDR3 region: CASSLRLAGGDNEQFF. For the CDR3, the DNA is TGTGCCAGCAGCCTTCGACTAGCGGGAGGGGACAATGAGCAGTTCTTC.

This clonotype was seen repeatedly, ten times or more. A library prepared for alpha chains yielded this beta chain as an off-target read; its size is of little meaning. The gene calls are TRBV6-5 and TRBJ2-7; 9 positions match TRBD2. Germline CDR1 is MNHEY and CDR2 is SVGAGI. The CDR3 is 16 amino acids. After removal of 0 bases from V and 2 bases from J, the junction contained 5 bases not matched to a gene. CDR3 residues: CASSYSLAGGTYEQYF. CDR3 DNA: TGTGCCAGCAGTTACTCGTTGGCGGGAGGGACCTACGAGCAGTACTTC.

This clonotype was seen at least ten times. This beta chain is an off-target read within a library intended for alpha chains, so its frequency means little. This rearrangement joins TRBV6-6 to TRBJ1-2, with 8 bases matching TRBD1. The germline V gene has CDR1 MNHNY and CDR2 SVGAGI (reference sequence). CDR3 length: 14 amino acids. The V segment lost 6 bases and the J segment 3 bases; nucleotides outside the gene matches: 6. The CDR3: CASRPAGGDYGYTF. The CDR3 DNA reads as TGTGCCAGCAGACCCGCAGGGGGCGACTATGGCTACACCTTC.

Relative to its sample, this clonotype is medium-sized. This beta chain was picked up by a library intended for alpha chains and is off target, so its count carries little meaning. The chain employs TRBV7-9 and TRBJ2-1; the match to TRBD2 covers 12 bases. V was clipped by 5 bases and J by 7 bases; unmatched bases: 9. This CDR3 is 16 amino acids long. CDR1 is SEHNR and CDR2 is FQNEAQ in the germline V gene (reference sequence). The CDR3 here is CASSRLLAGGPNEQFF. CDR3 sequence (DNA): TGTGCCAGCAGCCGCCTACTAGCGGGGGGCCCTAATGAGCAGTTCTTC.

This clonotype was recorded many times. This beta chain is off target for a library built for alpha chains, so its abundance means little. The CDR3 here is CASSATRLASYNEQFF. The CDR3 nucleotides are TGTGCCAGCAGTGCCACCCGACTAGCGTCCTACAATGAGCAGTTCTTC. The V gene is TRBV7-3, the J gene TRBJ2-1, with 8 bases identical to TRBD2. The CDR3 extends over 16 amino acids. From germline, CDR1 is SGHTA and CDR2 FQGTGA. Germline trimming cut 6 bases from V and 1 base from J; bases unmatched to any gene: 8.

This clonotype was observed many times. Found in a library prepared for alpha chains, this beta chain is an off-target read, and its abundance has little meaning. This sequence joins TRBV9 and TRBJ2-3; TRBD1 or TRBD2 may be the D gene (5 bases each). Germline loops: CDR1 SGDLS, CDR2 YYNGEE. Trimming shortened V by 4 bases and J by 0 bases, and 12 bases separated the two germline ends. This CDR3 region has 15 residues. The chain's CDR3 is CASSTRGVSTDTQYF. DNA for the CDR3: TGTGCCAGCAGCACGAGGGGAGTTAGCACAGATACGCAGTATTTT.

In this sample, this clonotype turned up many times. The size of this beta chain means little, since it is a stray read in a library made for alpha chains. This chain joins TRBV9 and TRBJ2-1; 11 positions match TRBD2. The V gene end was trimmed by 4 bases and the J gene end by 7 bases; junction bases not matched to a gene: 7. In germline, CDR1 is SGDLS, CDR2 YYNGEE. The CDR3 has 15 amino acids. The CDR3 region is CASSPQGLAENEQFF. CDR3 bases: TGTGCCAGCAGCCCACAGGGACTAGCGGAGAATGAGCAGTTCTTC. Full variable domain (missing parts from reference TRBV9 and TRBJ2-1): DSGVTQTPKHLITATGQRVTLRCSPRSGDLSVYWYQQSLDQGLQFLIQYYNGEERAKGNILERFSAQQFPDLHSELNLSSLELGDSALYFCASSPQGLAENEQFFGPGTRLTVL.

This clonotype was counted many times. Found in a library prepared for alpha chains, this beta chain is an off-target read, and its abundance has little meaning. J is TRBJ2-1 and V is TRBV6-2 or TRBV6-3; TRBD1 agrees at 7 bases. Per germline, CDR1 MNHEY and CDR2 SVGEGT. J was trimmed by 10 bases and V by 6 bases; bases with no gene match: 15. CDR3 length equals 15 residues. Here the CDR3 reads CASRLDSTGSREQFF. In DNA, the CDR3 is TGTGCCAGCAGACTCGACTCGACAGGGTCTAGGGAGCAGTTCTTC.

There are many counts of this clonotype. Little can be read into the size of this beta chain, an off-target read in a library designed for alpha chains. In nucleotides, the CDR3 is TGTGCCAGCTCACCATCTCCAGGGCCCTACGAGCAGTACTTC. The encoded protein is CASSPSPGPYEQYF. The chain recombines TRBV18 with TRBJ2-7; D may be TRBD1 (5 bases). The CDR3 is 14 residues long. V was shortened by 2 bases and J by 2 bases, with 10 bases between the two germline ends. CDR1 KGHSH and CDR2 LQKENI come from the germline V gene. Full variable domain (remainder filled in from reference TRBV18 and TRBJ2-7): NAGVMQNPRHLVRRRGQEARLRCSPMKGHSHVYWYRQLPEEGLKFMVYLQKENIIDESGMPKERFSAEFPKEGPSILRIQQVVRGDSAAYFCASSPSPGPYEQYFGPGTRLTVT.

With regard to this clonotype: For a library built for alpha chains, this beta chain is a stray read; little rests on its size. This chain links TRBV20-1 with TRBJ2-4; no clear D. CDR1 and CDR2 from the germline V gene are DFQATT and SNEGSKA (reference sequence). The CDR3 covers 11 residues. V was trimmed by 3 bases and J by 6 bases, leaving 6 bases between them. As DNA, the CDR3 is TGCAGTGCTAGGACCGGAAACATTCAGTACTTC. Its protein is CSARTGNIQYF.

This clonotype was detected ten times or more. Because the library targeted alpha chains, this beta chain is an off-target read whose size means little. The chain has TRBV6-1 and TRBJ2-7; tentative D call: TRBD1 (8 bases). CDR1 is MNHNS, CDR2 SASEGT, per germline. Trimming cost V 6 bases and J 7 bases, with 19 bases left between them. The CDR3 totals 14 residues. CDR3 amino acids: CASSGGTGVREQYF. DNA of the CDR3: TGTGCCAGCAGCGGGGGGACAGGAGTAAGGGAGCAGTACTTC.

This clonotype was detected only a few times. With the library built for alpha chains, this beta chain is off target and its frequency is not meaningful. This chain joins TRBV20-1 and TRBJ1-3; 9 positions match TRBD1. Germline CDR1 and CDR2: DFQATT and SNEGSKA (reference sequence). V gave up 6 bases and J gave up 8 bases; unmatched junction bases: 8. This CDR3 has 13 residues. This chain's CDR3 is CSATGQGRDTIYF. CDR3 in DNA: TGCAGTGCAACCGGACAGGGGAGGGACACCATATATTTT.

In this sample, this clonotype is medium-sized. This beta chain is a stray sequence in a library constructed for alpha chains; its clone size is not meaningful. The rearrangement joins TRBV9 to TRBJ2-5; maybe TRBD2 (6 bases). The CDR3 has 16 amino acids. The V gene's germline CDR1 is SGDLS and CDR2 YYNGEE. V was clipped by 4 bases and J by 4 bases, with 20 bases between them. Written as DNA, the CDR3 is TGTGCCAGCAGCACGTTCACGCCGGGGGTAGGAGAGACCCAGTACTTC. Translation gives CASSTFTPGVGETQYF. The full variable domain, completed using reference TRBV9 and TRBJ2-5, is DSGVTQTPKHLITATGQRVTLRCSPRSGDLSVYWYQQSLDQGLQFLIQYYNGEERAKGNILERFSAQQFPDLHSELNLSSLELGDSALYFCASSTFTPGVGETQYFGPGTRLLVL.